These 29 T cell receptor beta chains came from one sample sequenced in a study of glioma-infiltrating T cells after dendritic cell vaccination. The protocol was immunoSEQ multiplex PCR, while the TCRdb copy is restricted to in-frame clones and leaves out a portion. The table lists about 99,000 clones, about four fifths of them singletons. The source material was blood, sampled before dendritic cell vaccination. The receptor source for this set is a human donor with glioblastoma.

A remark on this clone: Other DNA sequences of this sample code for an identical CDR3. The genes are TRBV11-2 and TRBJ1-1, with D hard to call. CDR1 and CDR2 from the germline V gene are SGHAT and FQNNGV. This CDR3 spans 13 amino acids. Trimming cost V 1 base and J 2 bases, with 5 bases left between them. This CDR3 is CASSLVRNTEAFF. For the CDR3, the DNA is TGTGCCAGCAGCTTAGTGAGAAACACTGAAGCTTTCTTT.

This rearrangement joins TRBV5-5 to TRBJ2-2; 8 bases match TRBD2. Per the germline V gene, CDR1 is SGHKS and CDR2 is YYEKEE (reference sequence). The trim removed 3 bases at V and 7 bases at J, leaving 8 bases unmatched. The CDR3 consists of 15 residues. For the CDR3, the DNA is TGTGCCAGCAGCTCTCTGGGCGGGGGGCTCGGGGAGCTGTTTTTT. Translation gives CASSSLGGGLGELFF.

This clone came up once. V gene TRBV9 combines with J gene TRBJ2-4, with D perhaps TRBD2 (5 bases). The germline gives CDR1 SGDLS, CDR2 YYNGEE. The length of the CDR3 is 14 residues. V lost 4 bases to trimming and J lost 6 bases, with 14 bases between them. CDR3 nucleotides: TGTGCCAGCAGCTCAGGATCTCGGGGAAACATTCAGTACTTC. This encodes CASSSGSRGNIQYF. Looking up the rest from reference TRBV9 and TRBJ2-4 gives the full variable domain: DSGVTQTPKHLITATGQRVTLRCSPRSGDLSVYWYQQSLDQGLQFLIQYYNGEERAKGNILERFSAQQFPDLHSELNLSSLELGDSALYFCASSSGSRGNIQYFGAGTRLSVL.

The chain uses TRBV7-2 and TRBJ1-1, with TRBD1 matching over 10 bases. Per germline, CDR1 SGHTA and CDR2 FQGNSA. CDR3 length: 17 amino acids. J was trimmed by 6 bases and V by 4 bases; bases with no gene match: 14. This CDR3 reads CASSYRAGTGAIAEAFF. CDR3 in DNA: TGTGCCAGCAGCTACCGGGCCGGGACAGGGGCCATTGCTGAAGCTTTCTTT. The entire variable domain, with the rest obtained from reference TRBV7-2 and TRBJ1-1, is as follows: GAGVSQSPSNKVTEKGKDVELRCDPISGHTALYWYRQSLGQGLEFLIYFQGNSAPDKSGLPSDRFSAERTGGSVSTLTIQRTQQEDSAVYLCASSYRAGTGAIAEAFFGQGTRLTVV.

The rearrangement links TRBV7-3 to TRBJ2-1; 9 bases match TRBD2. This CDR3 spans 15 amino acids. CDR1 SGHTA and CDR2 FQGTGA come from the germline V gene. V dropped 5 bases and J dropped 3; count of bases not matched to a gene: 5. CDR3 loop: CASSISGGDYNEQFF. The DNA for the CDR3 is TGTGCCAGCAGCATTAGCGGGGGAGACTACAATGAGCAGTTCTTC.

The chain is built from TRBV11-3 and TRBJ2-5; D is possibly TRBD1 (5 bases). This CDR3 contains 14 residues. V lost 4 bases and J 5 bases, leaving 14 bases between the germline ends. Germline V gene sequence: CDR1 SGHNT, CDR2 YENEEA. CDR3 loop: CASSSGLGQETQYF. The CDR3 bases are TGTGCCAGCAGCTCAGGGCTGGGTCAGGAGACCCAGTACTTC.

The table lists this clone with many counts. This chain links TRBV4-3 with TRBJ1-1; no clear D. The CDR3 is 17 residues long. Trimming pared 1 base from V and 1 base from J, leaving 16 bases between. Germline V gene lookup returns CDR1 LGHNA and CDR2 YSLEER. CDR3 bases: TGCGCCAGCAGCCAAGGGGCTCGCGGACTCCAGAACACTGAAGCTTTCTTT. This gives the protein CASSQGARGLQNTEAFF.

This chain connects TRBV11-2 to TRBJ2-2; 14 bases match TRBD2. Germline V lookup: CDR1 SGHAT, CDR2 FQNNGV. This CDR3 has 16 amino acids. The V gene end was trimmed by 5 bases and the J gene end by 6 bases; junction bases not matched to a gene: 5. CDR3 residues: CASSTSTSGGAGELFF. The CDR3, as DNA: TGTGCCAGCAGCACTTCGACTAGCGGGGGGGCCGGGGAGCTGTTTTTT. Together with reference TRBV11-2 and TRBJ2-2, the CDR3 gives the full variable domain: EAGVAQSPRYKIIEKRQSVAFWCNPISGHATLYWYQQILGQGPKLLIQFQNNGVVDDSQLPKDRFSAERLKGVDSTLKIQPAKLEDSAVYLCASSTSTSGGAGELFFGEGSRLTVL.

The CDR3 bases are TGCGCCAGCAGCCCCGCCCCTGGTAGTATAGACGAGCAGTACTTC. Translating gives CASSPAPGSIDEQYF. The chain combines TRBV5-1 with TRBJ2-7, with no clear D. Germline V lookup: CDR1 SGHRS, CDR2 YFSETQ. V was cut by 4 bases and J by 5 bases, with 19 bases left in between. The CDR3 extends over 15 amino acids.

This chain uses TRBV25-1 with TRBJ1-2; the match to TRBD1 covers 10 bases. CDR3 length: 13 residues. Losses at the gene ends were 8 bases for V and 6 bases for J; bases not matched to a gene: 6. Germline values: CDR1 MGHDK, CDR2 SYGVNS. CDR3 loop: CASSTGGADGYTF. CDR3 bases: TGTGCCAGCTCGACAGGGGGCGCGGATGGCTACACCTTC.

The gene calls are TRBV6-1 and TRBJ2-2, with a weak D call TRBD2 (7 bases). Trimming took 7 bases from V and 5 from J, leaving 14 bases between them. Germline V gene data show CDR1 as MNHNS and CDR2 as SASEGT. CDR3 size: 14 residues. The CDR3 is CASKGGAGTGELFF. The DNA of the CDR3 is TGTGCCAGCAAGGGGGGGGCGGGAACCGGGGAGCTGTTTTTT.

The genes are TRBV4-1 and TRBJ2-3, with TRBD2 matching over 8 bases. CDR3 length: 14 residues. V dropped 2 bases and J dropped 7; count of bases not matched to a gene: 5. Germline V CDR1 and CDR2: MGHRA, YSYEKL. CDR3 sequence reads: CASSQTGGQNTQYF. In DNA, the CDR3 is TGCGCCAGCAGCCAAACGGGGGGGCAAAATACGCAGTATTTT.

This clone was counted only a few times. The CDR3 protein is CAIAGAGANVLTF. The DNA for the CDR3 is TGTGCCATTGCAGGGGCCGGGGCCAACGTCCTGACTTTC. The chain carries TRBV6-1 and TRBJ2-6, with D tentatively TRBD1 (6 bases). This CDR3 spans 13 amino acids. Trimming shortened V by 10 bases and J by 4 bases, and 11 bases separated the two germline ends. Germline CDR1 is MNHNS and CDR2 is SASEGT.

The chain links TRBV7-2 to TRBJ2-3, with 13 bases lining up with TRBD2. Germline CDR1 and CDR2: SGHTA and FQGNSA. The CDR3 has 16 residues. The junction had 9 bases not matched to a gene; V was cut back by 6 bases and J by 6 bases. The chain's CDR3 is CASRTTSGGAGDTQYF. The CDR3 coding sequence is TGTGCCAGCAGAACTACTAGCGGGGGGGCAGGGGATACGCAGTATTTT.

This rearrangement joins TRBV4-1 to TRBJ2-3; 12 bases map to TRBD1. CDR1 MGHRA and CDR2 YSYEKL come from the germline V gene. The CDR3 runs to 18 residues. Unmatched junction bases numbered 9, after V lost 3 bases and J lost 2 bases. CDR3 sequence reads: CASSQGQGAILLTDTQYF. The CDR3 coding sequence is TGCGCCAGCAGCCAGGGACAGGGGGCCATTCTTCTCACAGATACGCAGTATTTT.

The rearrangement joins TRBV12-2 to TRBJ1-2; TRBD1 reflects the table's D call only, with no check against the DNA. TRBV12-2 is a pseudogene segment. The CDR3 is 16 residues long. CDR3 coding DNA: TGTGCAAGTCGCTTAGCGGAGGGGGCTCTCTGCTATGGCTACACCTTC. It codes for CASRLAEGALCYGYTF.

The chain joins TRBV7-2 to TRBJ2-1; D remains ambiguous. The CDR3 consists of 13 residues. Germline CDR1 is SGHTA and CDR2 is FQGNSA. V was pared by 1 base and J by 9 bases, with 10 bases between. The DNA for the CDR3 is TGTGCCAGCAGCTTAGGGTCACAGATTGAGCAGTTCTTC. It is translated as CASSLGSQIEQFF.

This chain connects TRBV6-1 to TRBJ2-6; D uncertain. Trimming removed 3 bases from V and 2 bases from J, with 5 bases in between. The CDR3 loop spans 14 amino acids. CDR1 and CDR2 (germline): MNHNS, SASEGT. The CDR3 bases are TGTGCCAGCAGTGAGGCCCCTGGGGCCAACGTCCTGACTTTC. Its translation: CASSEAPGANVLTF.

The chain combines TRBV6-1 with TRBJ2-2, with 9 bases matching TRBD1. The CDR3 contains 16 residues. Per germline, CDR1 MNHNS and CDR2 SASEGT. V was clipped by 4 bases and J by 7 bases; unmatched bases: 10. The CDR3 DNA sequence: TGTGCCAGCAGTGCGCTATCACAGGGGGCCAGCGGGGAGCTGTTTTTT. Its protein product is CASSALSQGASGELFF.

The chain couples TRBV7-9 to TRBJ2-7; maybe TRBD2 (7 bases). The V and J ends lost 4 bases and 5 bases respectively, with 24 bases between them. The CDR3 is made up of 17 amino acids. The V gene's germline CDR1 is SEHNR and CDR2 FQNEAQ (reference sequence). In nucleotides, the CDR3 is TGTGCCAGCAGCTCGGGCGGGGGCAGGGGAAAAATCCACGAGCAGTACTTC. Protein sequence: CASSSGGGRGKIHEQYF.

This sequence joins TRBV11-2 and TRBJ1-2; the D is unclear. CDR3 length: 15 residues. V shed 6 bases and J shed 5 bases, with 19 bases lying between them. The germline CDR1 and CDR2 sequences are SGHAT and FQNNGV. The DNA for the CDR3 is TGTGCCAGCAGGAGGGTCGGGAATGTTGGGTATGGCTACACCTTC. Protein product: CASRRVGNVGYGYTF.

The chain has TRBV15 and TRBJ2-3; 9 bases map to TRBD2. V lost 0 bases, J lost 4 bases, and 11 bases stayed unmatched. Per the germline V gene, CDR1 is LNHNV and CDR2 is YYDKDF (reference sequence). The CDR3 covers 18 residues. The chain's CDR3 is CATSRDKVGLARADTQYF. The CDR3 DNA reads TGTGCCACCAGCAGAGATAAAGTAGGACTAGCGAGGGCAGATACGCAGTATTTT.

The genes are TRBV19 and TRBJ2-3, with 8 nucleotides matching TRBD1. Looked up from germline, CDR1 is LNHDA and CDR2 is SQIVND (reference sequence). The length of the CDR3 is 14 residues. J gave up 5 bases and V 5 bases, and 6 bases lay outside the gene matches. The CDR3 nucleotides are TGTGCCAGTAGTCTCCTGACAGGGGAAGATACGCAGTATTTT. Translated, it gives CASSLLTGEDTQYF.

The chain joins TRBV11-3 to TRBJ2-2; no clear D. Trimming took off 1 base at V and 7 bases at J, with 13 bases between the two ends. This CDR3 is built from 15 residues. Germline values: CDR1 SGHNT, CDR2 YENEEA. The CDR3 sequence is CASSLGSSSHGELFF. The DNA for the CDR3 is TGTGCCAGCAGCTTAGGTTCTAGTTCCCACGGGGAGCTGTTTTTT. The full variable domain, rest sourced from reference TRBV11-3 and TRBJ2-2, is EAGVVQSPRYKIIEKKQPVAFWCNPISGHNTLYWYLQNLGQGPELLIRYENEEAVDDSQLPKDRFSAERLKGVDSTLKIQPAELGDSAVYLCASSLGSSSHGELFFGEGSRLTVL.

The chain combines TRBV5-1 with TRBJ1-2; D not resolved. Trimming stripped 0 bases from V and 7 bases from J, with 7 bases between. From germline, CDR1 is SGHRS and CDR2 YFSETQ. CDR3 size: 12 residues. CDR3 sequence: CASSLATGGYTF. CDR3 coding DNA: TGCGCCAGCAGCTTGGCCACGGGTGGCTACACCTTC.

V gene TRBV28 combines with J gene TRBJ2-3; D gene uncertain. The germline V gene encodes CDR1 MDHEN and CDR2 SYDVKM. V gave up 5 bases and J gave up 9 bases, with 12 bases separating them. The CDR3 is made up of 12 amino acids. The CDR3 loop is CASSPPARTQYF. The CDR3 DNA reads TGTGCCAGCAGTCCCCCCGCGCGCACGCAGTATTTT.

V and J are TRBV2 and TRBJ2-7, with a tentative D call TRBD2 (5 bases). V shed 4 bases and J shed 3 bases, with 19 bases lying between them. Germline loops: CDR1 SNHLY, CDR2 FYNNEI. CDR3 size: 16 residues. The CDR3 spells CASSALVGETNYEQYF. The CDR3 DNA reads TGTGCCAGCAGTGCCTTGGTTGGGGAGACGAACTACGAGCAGTACTTC.

The J gene is TRBJ2-3, the V gene TRBV29-1; the D gene is possibly TRBD1 (5 bases). The CDR3 extends over 14 amino acids. Per the germline V gene, CDR1 is SQVTM and CDR2 is ANQGSEA. Deletions cut 2 bases from V and 0 bases from J, with 9 bases between. This CDR3 is CSVEFDSSTDTQYF. The CDR3 DNA follows: TGCAGCGTTGAATTCGACAGTAGCACAGATACGCAGTATTTT.

The chain employs TRBV19 and TRBJ2-1; 9 nucleotides agree with TRBD2. J lost 0 bases, V lost 6 bases, and 3 bases had no gene match. Germline CDR1 reads LNHDA; CDR2 reads SQIVND (reference sequence). This CDR3 spans 15 amino acids. In DNA form, the CDR3 reads TGTGCCAGTAGAAGCGGGGGGCGCTCCTACAATGAGCAGTTCTTC. Its protein is CASRSGGRSYNEQFF.